Below are 27 T cell receptor beta chains sequenced from a single sample in a study of regulatory T cells in long-lasting Graves disease. Noted time point: newly diagnosed GD, antithyroid drugs for less than 3 months. There was RNA extracted from PBMCs, and the TCR library was made from it. HTBI primers from iRepertoire and Arm-PCR of CDR3 regions yielded the TCR beta libraries. TCRdb independently ran MiXCR on the multiplex PCR reads; one entry per CDR3 protein. The table lists 520,000 or so distinct CDR3 sequences, more than 10% of them singletons, with roughly 8.2% in the top ten. This sample also belongs to another study, concerning T cells in Graves' hyperthyroidism and ophthalmopathy.

The input for sequencing was peripheral blood mononuclear cells (PBMCs), taken at new diagnosis, from a patient treated with antithyroid drugs. These receptor sequences come from a woman under 40 with Graves disease.

There are many counts of this clonotype. This sequence joins TRBV28 and TRBJ2-7; D tentatively reads TRBD1 or TRBD2 (5 bases each). The V gene's germline CDR1 is MDHEN and CDR2 SYDVKM. The CDR3 contains 13 residues. V lost 3 bases and J lost 4, with 10 bases in between. The CDR3 protein is CASSFPGRYEQYF. CDR3 bases: TGTGCCAGCAGTTTCCCGGGACGATACGAGCAGTACTTC.

In its sample, this clonotype was seen many times. The chain has TRBV2 and TRBJ2-1; D remains ambiguous. Trimming stripped 6 bases from V and 5 bases from J, with 5 bases between. Germline values: CDR1 SNHLY, CDR2 FYNNEI. The CDR3 is 11 amino acids. CDR3 bases: TGTGCCAGCAGCTATAACAATGAGCAGTTCTTC. Its translation is CASSYNNEQFF. Variable domain in full (rest from reference TRBV2 and TRBJ2-1): EPEVTQTPSHQVTQMGQEVILRCVPISNHLYFYWYRQILGQKVEFLVSFYNNEISEKSEIFDDQFSVERPDGSNFTLKIRSTKLEDSAMYFCASSYNNEQFFGPGTRLTVL.

This clonotype was seen a handful of times. The chain joins TRBV7-9 to TRBJ2-1; no clear D. The CDR3 consists of 13 residues. Germline V lookup: CDR1 SEHNR, CDR2 FQNEAQ (reference sequence). The V gene lost 3 bases and the J gene lost 5 bases, with 8 bases spanning the gap. The CDR3 is CASSLEGNNEQFF. CDR3 in DNA: TGTGCCAGCAGCTTGGAAGGGAACAATGAGCAGTTCTTC.

Details on this clonotype: This clone may be a read error of a much larger clone one base away. The chain employs TRBV2 and TRBJ2-7, with D tentatively TRBD1 (5 bases). Trimming shortened V by 3 bases and J by 2 bases, and 11 bases separated the two germline ends. The CDR3 spans 14 residues. The germline gives CDR1 SNHLY, CDR2 FYNNEI. CDR3 bases: TGTGCCAGCAGTGAGGGCAGGGCGGCCTACGAGCAGTACTTC. It is translated as CASSEGRAAYEQYF. The entire variable domain, with the rest obtained from reference TRBV2 and TRBJ2-7, is as follows: EPEVTQTPSHQVTQMGQEVILRCVPISNHLYFYWYRQILGQKVEFLVSFYNNEISEKSEIFDDQFSVERPDGSNFTLKIRSTKLEDSAMYFCASSEGRAAYEQYFGPGTRLTVT.

This clonotype has more than one count but fewer than ten. The chain combines TRBV3-1 with TRBJ1-1; no clear D. CDR3 length equals 17 residues. CDR1 is LGHDT and CDR2 is YNNKEL in the germline V gene (reference sequence). V shed 0 bases and J shed 4 bases, with 18 bases lying between them. CDR3 sequence: CASSQDQWLGPGTEAFF. CDR3 bases: TGTGCCAGCAGCCAAGATCAGTGGTTAGGGCCCGGCACTGAAGCTTTCTTT.

The chain employs TRBV20-1 and TRBJ2-5; no definite D call. V shed 2 bases and J shed 5 bases, with 15 bases lying between them. In germline, CDR1 is DFQATT, CDR2 SNEGSKA (reference sequence). This CDR3 has 14 residues. CDR3 DNA: TGCAGTGCTAGACACCAGACGGCACTCGAGACCCAGTACTTC. Translation gives CSARHQTALETQYF.

This clonotype appeared many times. The J gene is TRBJ1-2, the V gene TRBV7-9; D is unresolved. V lost 1 base, J lost 4 bases, and 4 bases lay in between. From germline, CDR1 is SEHNR and CDR2 FQNEAQ (reference sequence). The CDR3 is made up of 12 amino acids. CDR3 protein: CASSLGGYGYTF. The CDR3 DNA sequence: TGTGCCAGCAGCTTAGGGGGCTATGGCTACACCTTC. Combining the CDR3 with reference TRBV7-9 and TRBJ1-2 gives the whole variable domain DTGVSQNPRHKITKRGQNVTFRCDPISEHNRLYWYRQTLGQGPEFLTYFQNEAQLEKSRLLSDRFSAERPKGSFSTLEIQRTEQGDSAMYLCASSLGGYGYTFGSGTRLTVV.

The J gene is TRBJ2-4, the V gene TRBV30, with 10 bases matching TRBD2. The germline gives CDR1 GTSNPN, CDR2 SVGIG (reference sequence). The CDR3 loop spans 17 amino acids. Trimming cost V 3 bases and J 1 base; bases outside gene matches: 9. This CDR3 is CAWSRTSGRGAKNIQYF. DNA for the CDR3: TGTGCCTGGAGCAGGACTAGCGGCCGCGGGGCCAAAAACATTCAGTACTTC.

In its sample, this clonotype was seen many times. The chain is built from TRBV29-1 and TRBJ1-1; the D gene is possibly TRBD1 (6 bases). Germline assignment: CDR1 SQVTM and CDR2 ANQGSEA. With 4 bases removed from V and 0 bases from J, the gap between germline ends came to 12 bases. This CDR3 is 14 amino acids long. In nucleotides, the CDR3 is TGCAGCGTTGCCCGGACAGCCATGAACACTGAAGCTTTCTTT. This encodes CSVARTAMNTEAFF.

This clonotype was recorded many times. This rearrangement joins TRBV20-1 to TRBJ2-3; 8 bases fit TRBD2. The CDR3 extends over 16 amino acids. CDR1 is DFQATT, CDR2 SNEGSKA, per germline (reference sequence). The junction had 9 bases not matched to a gene; V was cut back by 3 bases and J by 1 base. The CDR3 reads CSARPSSGGRTDTQYF. For the CDR3, the DNA is TGCAGTGCTAGGCCGTCTTCGGGAGGGCGCACAGATACGCAGTATTTT.

This clonotype was recorded many times. V and J are TRBV28 and TRBJ1-1; 7 bases align to TRBD1. CDR1 and CDR2 from the germline V gene are MDHEN and SYDVKM. CDR3 size: 16 residues. The V segment lost 3 bases and the J segment 4 bases; nucleotides outside the gene matches: 11. The DNA of the CDR3 is TGTGCCAGCAGTTTTGACAGGGCGAAAGTGAGCACTGAAGCTTTCTTT. Amino acid sequence: CASSFDRAKVSTEAFF.

This clonotype was found once. J is TRBJ2-2 and V is TRBV7-3; D not certain. CDR1 and CDR2 (germline): SGHTA, FQGTGA. CDR3 size: 14 residues. The ends were cut back, 3 bases at V and 5 bases at J, with 10 bases in the middle. The CDR3 reads CASSLKPLTGELFF. The CDR3 DNA reads as TGTGCCAGCAGCTTGAAGCCCCTGACCGGGGAGCTGTTTTTT.

With regard to this clonotype: The conserved phenylalanine or tryptophan normally closing the CDR3 is absent here, so this likely arose from a read error. The V gene is TRBV29-1, the J gene TRBJ2-1; no definite D call. The length of the CDR3 is 13 residues. Germline loops: CDR1 SQVTM, CDR2 ANQGSEA. Trimming took off 1 base at V and 8 bases at J, with 12 bases between the two ends. For the CDR3, the DNA is TGCAGCGTTGAAGCCCCTAGTACGGATGAGCAGTTCTCC. Protein: CSVEAPSTDEQFS.

To note about this clonotype: A far larger clone is one nucleotide away, so this likely arose from a read error. The genes are TRBV11-2 and TRBJ2-1; either TRBD1 or TRBD2 may supply D (5 bases each). The V gene lost 1 base and the J gene lost 10 bases, with 23 bases spanning the gap. Germline values: CDR1 SGHAT, CDR2 FQNNGV. CDR3 length equals 17 residues. The CDR3 sequence is CASSLVARAGRRNEQFF. CDR3 nucleotide sequence: TGTGCCAGCAGCTTAGTGGCGAGGGCAGGGAGACGGAACGAGCAGTTCTTC.

The chain has TRBV20-1 and TRBJ2-7; no definite D call. The CDR3 length is 14 residues. The germline V gene has CDR1 DFQATT and CDR2 SNEGSKA (reference sequence). The V end was cut by 0 bases, the J end by 10 bases, with 19 bases between. In DNA, the CDR3 is TGCAGTGCTAGAGATAGTGGGCCGACGGCTAAACAGTACTTC. This encodes CSARDSGPTAKQYF.

This clonotype appeared many times. This chain links TRBV19 with TRBJ1-2; D might be TRBD1 (5 bases). V lost 3 bases and J lost 3, with 17 bases in between. Germline V gene sequence: CDR1 LNHDA, CDR2 SQIVND (reference sequence). CDR3 size: 16 residues. The CDR3 reads CASSIKGSGPYYGYTF. Written as DNA, the CDR3 is TGTGCCAGTAGTATTAAGGGGAGCGGCCCCTACTATGGCTACACCTTC.

This clonotype was counted at least ten times. The V call is TRBV5-6, the J call TRBJ2-7, with D perhaps TRBD1 (7 bases). The length of the CDR3 is 15 residues. Germline V lookup: CDR1 SGHDT, CDR2 YYEEEE. Trimming took off 3 bases at V and 0 bases at J, with 13 bases between the two ends. CDR3 in amino acids: CASSSPGGGSYEQYF. CDR3 nucleotides: TGTGCCAGCAGCTCGCCAGGGGGAGGCTCCTACGAGCAGTACTTC.

This clonotype was seen repeatedly, ten times or more. The CDR3 sequence is CASGADSYNSPLHF. Written as DNA, the CDR3 is TGTGCCAGCGGAGCGGACAGTTATAATTCACCCCTCCACTTT. V gene TRBV2 combines with J gene TRBJ1-6; D might be TRBD1 (6 bases). The CDR3 is 14 amino acids. V was cut by 8 bases and J by 4 bases, with 12 bases left in between. Germline loops: CDR1 SNHLY, CDR2 FYNNEI.

This clonotype was found a few times. The chain is built from TRBV6-9 and TRBJ2-7; D is undetermined. V was trimmed by 3 bases and J by 0 bases, leaving 9 bases between them. Germline V gene sequence: CDR1 MNHGY, CDR2 SVAAGI. The CDR3 is made up of 14 amino acids. Here the CDR3 DNA reads TGTGCCAGCAGTTACCCGGCCAGCTCCTACGAGCAGTACTTC. Protein sequence: CASSYPASSYEQYF.

There are a few counts of this clonotype. The chain has TRBV19 and TRBJ2-1, with D perhaps matching TRBD1 (5 bases). CDR1 is LNHDA and CDR2 is SQIVND in the germline V gene (reference sequence). Trimming cost V 5 bases and J 8 bases, with 16 bases left between them. This CDR3 has 14 residues. CDR3: CASSLKIGVHEQFF. CDR3 nucleotides: TGTGCCAGTAGTCTCAAAATAGGGGTCCATGAGCAGTTCTTC.

This rearrangement joins TRBV2 to TRBJ2-1; 10 nucleotides align to TRBD1. J was trimmed by 4 bases and V by 4 bases; bases with no gene match: 4. The V gene's germline CDR1 is SNHLY and CDR2 FYNNEI. The CDR3 is 15 amino acids. CDR3 coding DNA: TGTGCCAGCAGTGTTGGGACAGGGGATTACAATGAGCAGTTCTTC. It encodes CASSVGTGDYNEQFF.

V is TRBV30 and J is TRBJ2-1, with D unclear. The CDR3 is 11 residues long. Germline V gives CDR1 GTSNPN, CDR2 SVGIG (reference sequence). Trimming removed 1 base from V and 10 bases from J, with 8 bases in between. The CDR3 sequence is CAWSAGLEQFF. CDR3 nucleotide sequence: TGTGCCTGGAGTGCCGGGCTGGAGCAGTTCTTC.

This clonotype was detected a few times. The V gene is TRBV25-1, the J gene TRBJ2-1; TRBD1 aligns across 8 bases. The CDR3 totals 15 residues. Unmatched junction bases numbered 10, after V lost 8 bases and J lost 4 bases. In germline, CDR1 is MGHDK, CDR2 SYGVNS. The CDR3 DNA sequence: TGTGCCAGCCCGCCCAGCAGGGGGCCATACAATGAGCAGTTCTTC. Translation gives CASPPSRGPYNEQFF.

This clonotype showed up many times. The rearrangement uses TRBV27 and TRBJ2-2; 8 positions agree with TRBD2. J lost 3 bases, V lost 9 bases, and 21 bases had no gene match. Germline CDR1 and CDR2: MNHEY and SMNVEV (reference sequence). This CDR3 is built from 19 residues. The CDR3 loop is CARTRIPGLEVVHTGELFF. CDR3 bases: TGTGCCAGAACCAGGATACCGGGACTAGAAGTAGTGCACACCGGGGAGCTGTTTTTT.

The rearrangement uses TRBV9 and TRBJ2-1; 10 bases match TRBD1. V lost 0 bases, J lost 9 bases, and 6 bases stayed unmatched. Germline V gene data show CDR1 as SGDLS and CDR2 as YYNGEE. The CDR3 is made up of 15 amino acids. This CDR3 reads CASSVVGTGAGEQFF. The CDR3 DNA is TGTGCCAGCAGCGTAGTTGGGACAGGGGCAGGTGAGCAGTTCTTC.

The J gene is TRBJ1-1, the V gene TRBV5-8, with TRBD1 as a possible D gene (5 bases). Germline CDR1 reads SGHTS; CDR2 reads YDEGEE. The V gene lost 1 base and the J gene lost 1 base, with 17 bases spanning the gap. The CDR3 length is 17 residues. The CDR3 nucleotides are TGTGCCAGCAGCTTGAAGCTCGGGGCAGGCTCGAACACTGAAGCTTTCTTT. It yields the protein CASSLKLGAGSNTEAFF.

Points on this clonotype: A clone one base away is much larger, so this may be a read error. The chain employs TRBV6-1 and TRBJ2-7, with D unclear. CDR1 is MNHNS, CDR2 SASEGT, per germline. The CDR3 covers 14 residues. The V and J ends lost 3 bases and 6 bases respectively, with 15 bases between them. The CDR3 spells CASSEASKGGEQYF. In DNA, the CDR3 is TGTGCCAGCAGTGAGGCCAGCAAGGGTGGCGAGCAGTACTTC.